This entry lists 4 T cell receptor beta chains sequenced from one sample in a study of OX40 agonist ivuxolimab in advanced cancers. Some clones are missing from TCRdb's copy, which holds only in-frame ones; the method was immunoSEQ multiplex PCR. Among some 68,000 clones listed, 86% were seen once. The sample here was CD4+ or CD8+ T cells sorted from blood, taken in a trial of the OX40 agonist ivuxolimab. The receptor set was obtained from an adult with an advanced solid tumor such as melanoma, head and neck, liver or kidney cancer.

The genes are TRBV5-1 and TRBJ2-7; TRBD2 aligns across 11 bases. The J segment lost 2 bases and the V segment lost 0 bases, leaving 4 bases of the junction unmatched. This CDR3 comprises 16 residues. Per the germline V gene, CDR1 is SGHRS and CDR2 is YFSETQ. Here the CDR3 reads CASSLDTSGGPYEQYF. In DNA form, the CDR3 reads TGCGCCAGCAGCTTGGATACTAGCGGGGGACCCTACGAGCAGTACTTC.

The V gene is TRBV5-1, the J gene TRBJ1-1, with 7 bases fitting TRBD1. Germline-derived CDR1 and CDR2 are SGHRS and YFSETQ. The CDR3 has 13 residues. V trimming: 1 base; J trimming: 4 bases; junction bases outside the gene matches: 1. Written as DNA, the CDR3 is TGCGCCAGCAGCTTGCAGGGGGTCACTGAAGCTTTCTTT. It codes for CASSLQGVTEAFF.

This rearrangement joins TRBV10-1 to TRBJ1-1; a weak D match, TRBD1 (6 bases). This CDR3 contains 12 residues. CDR1 is WNHNN, CDR2 SYGVQD, per germline (reference sequence). With 6 bases removed from V and 5 bases from J, the gap between germline ends came to 10 bases. The CDR3 DNA reads TGCGCCAGCAGAGGTACAGGGACTGAAGCTTTCTTT. This encodes CASRGTGTEAFF.

V and J are TRBV9 and TRBJ2-2; 11 nucleotides align to TRBD1. The CDR3 consists of 16 residues. V was pared by 3 bases and J by 4 bases, with 5 bases of the junction left unmatched. CDR1 is SGDLS, CDR2 YYNGEE, per germline. CDR3 nucleotide sequence: TGTGCCAGCAGCGCCACCGGGACAGGGGGCACCGGGGAGCTGTTTTTT. Translation: CASSATGTGGTGELFF.